These 29 T cell receptor beta chains originate from one sample sequenced in a study of CD8 T cells in ankylosing spondylitis. In TCRdb, the 5' RACE reads were re-called with MiXCR into one record per CDR3 protein. This table has 150,000 or so distinct CDR3 sequences, roughly 10% appearing once. Sequenced sample: blood, either unsorted or a sorted T cell fraction (not recorded which). Receptors were obtained from a male donor with ankylosing spondylitis or in good health (not recorded which).

This clonotype came up many times. The V call is TRBV9, the J call TRBJ2-5; tentatively, D is TRBD1 (5 bases). Looked up from germline, CDR1 is SGDLS and CDR2 is YYNGEE. This CDR3 comprises 15 residues. V lost 0 bases and J lost 3, with 12 bases in between. This CDR3 is CASSVGQGGEETQYF. The CDR3 DNA follows: TGTGCCAGCAGCGTAGGGCAGGGTGGGGAAGAGACCCAGTACTTC. The variable domain in full, completed from reference TRBV9 and TRBJ2-5, reads DSGVTQTPKHLITATGQRVTLRCSPRSGDLSVYWYQQSLDQGLQFLIQYYNGEERAKGNILERFSAQQFPDLHSELNLSSLELGDSALYFCASSVGQGGEETQYFGPGTRLLVL.

This clonotype showed up just a few times. The V gene is TRBV18, the J gene TRBJ2-3; D call uncertain. V was trimmed by 2 bases and J by 0 bases, leaving 9 bases between them. The CDR3 contains 15 residues. Germline V gene sequence: CDR1 KGHSH, CDR2 LQKENI. The CDR3 DNA reads as TGTGCCAGCTCACCAAACCAGGTCAGCACAGATACGCAGTATTTT. Amino acids: CASSPNQVSTDTQYF. Drawing the rest from reference TRBV18 and TRBJ2-3, the complete variable domain is NAGVMQNPRHLVRRRGQEARLRCSPMKGHSHVYWYRQLPEEGLKFMVYLQKENIIDESGMPKERFSAEFPKEGPSILRIQQVVRGDSAAYFCASSPNQVSTDTQYFGPGTRLTVL.

This clonotype turned up a few times. The chain employs TRBV12-3 or TRBV12-4 and TRBJ1-5; 7 bases agree with TRBD1. The CDR3 has 15 amino acids. V trimming: 1 base; J trimming: 6 bases; junction bases outside the gene matches: 6. Here the CDR3 DNA reads TGTGCCAGCAGTTTAGGAGGAGGGGACAGTCAGCCCCAGCATTTT. Translated, it gives CASSLGGGDSQPQHF.

V is TRBV12-3 or TRBV12-4 and J is TRBJ2-7; D ambiguous. This CDR3 is built from 13 residues. V was cut by 3 bases and J by 3 bases, with 9 bases left in between. The CDR3 nucleotides read TGTGCCAGCAGTTTTAAGGACGGCTACGAGCAGTACTTC. Residues: CASSFKDGYEQYF.

In its sample, this clonotype was seen many times. The rearrangement uses TRBV5-6 and TRBJ1-1, with no clear D. The CDR3 is made up of 14 amino acids. Germline V gene sequence: CDR1 SGHDT, CDR2 YYEEEE. V was shortened by 1 base and J by 10 bases, with 17 bases between the two germline ends. This CDR3 reads CASSLYGVPSGAFF. Here the CDR3 DNA reads TGTGCCAGCAGCTTGTACGGTGTCCCTAGCGGAGCTTTCTTT.

This clonotype was seen repeatedly, ten times or more. V gene TRBV7-2 combines with J gene TRBJ2-3, with D hard to call. V was cut by 7 bases and J by 3 bases, with 8 bases left in between. The germline V gene encodes CDR1 SGHTA and CDR2 FQGNSA. The length of the CDR3 is 12 residues. The CDR3 nucleotides are TGTGCCAGCAAACCTGGAACAGATACGCAGTATTTT. Its protein is CASKPGTDTQYF.

This clonotype came up many times. The chain recombines TRBV6-5 with TRBJ1-1; D is ambiguous. The germline V and J ends were trimmed by 4 bases and 0 bases, with 9 bases remaining between them. Looked up from germline, CDR1 is MNHEY and CDR2 is SVGAGI. The CDR3 is 14 amino acids. The CDR3, as DNA: TGTGCCAGCAGTTCCGGAACGGTGAACACTGAAGCTTTCTTT. Amino acid sequence: CASSSGTVNTEAFF.

The V gene is TRBV7-2, the J gene TRBJ2-7; TRBD2 matches at 7 bases. The CDR3 length is 14 residues. Losses at the gene ends were 0 bases for V and 5 bases for J; bases not matched to a gene: 4. Germline assignment: CDR1 SGHTA and CDR2 FQGNSA. For the CDR3, the DNA is TGTGCCAGCAGCTTAGCAGCGGGGATAGACGAGCAGTACTTC. Translation gives CASSLAAGIDEQYF.

As to this clonotype: A junction end diverges from the germline sequence, so it may reflect a read error. In nucleotides, the CDR3 is TGTGTCAGCAGCCCACTGCAGGGGCCTTATGGCTACACCTTC. This sequence encodes CVSSPLQGPYGYTF. The chain has TRBV7-6 and TRBJ1-2; tentatively, D is TRBD1 (6 bases). The CDR3 is 14 amino acids. Germline V gene lookup returns CDR1 SGHVS and CDR2 FNYEAQ.

This chain connects TRBV29-1 to TRBJ2-5, with 13 bases that match TRBD2. The J segment lost 5 bases and the V segment lost 5 bases, leaving 8 bases of the junction unmatched. This CDR3 spans 15 amino acids. Germline V CDR1 and CDR2: SQVTM, ANQGSEA. As DNA, the CDR3 is TGCAGCGTTCCCACTAGCGGGGGGGCCGGTGAGACCCAGTACTTC. Its translation: CSVPTSGGAGETQYF.

The chain's CDR3 is CASSLTGDRENQPQHF. The CDR3 DNA reads TGTGCCAGCAGCTTAACCGGGGACAGGGAAAATCAGCCCCAGCATTTT. The rearrangement joins TRBV7-9 to TRBJ1-5, with 9 nucleotides matching TRBD1. This CDR3 region has 16 residues. CDR1 and CDR2 (germline): SEHNR, FQNEAQ (reference sequence). Unmatched junction bases numbered 6, after V lost 2 bases and J lost 4 bases. Using reference TRBV7-9 and TRBJ1-5 for the parts outside the CDR3, the full variable domain is DTGVSQNPRHKITKRGQNVTFRCDPISEHNRLYWYRQTLGQGPEFLTYFQNEAQLEKSRLLSDRFSAERPKGSFSTLEIQRTEQGDSAMYLCASSLTGDRENQPQHFGDGTRLSIL.

There are many counts of this clonotype. This sequence joins TRBV6-1 and TRBJ2-7; 8 nucleotides line up with TRBD2. Germline V gene data show CDR1 as MNHNS and CDR2 as SASEGT. The CDR3 is made up of 14 amino acids. Trimming cost V 7 bases and J 0 bases; bases outside gene matches: 5. Here the CDR3 DNA reads TGTGCCAGCACACGCGGGAGGTTCTCCTACGAGCAGTACTTC. Protein: CASTRGRFSYEQYF.

This clonotype turned up a few times. A much bigger clone sits one base away, suggesting this may be a read error. The chain employs TRBV3-1 and TRBJ1-3, with a weak D call TRBD1 (5 bases). The CDR3 length is 16 residues. The V gene's germline CDR1 is LGHDT and CDR2 YNNKEL (reference sequence). The CDR3: CASSRGRENYGDTVYF. The CDR3 DNA is TGTGCCAGCAGCCGGGGCAGGGAAAATTACGGAGACACCGTATATTTT.

This clonotype has at least ten counts. The chain links TRBV29-1 to TRBJ2-3; TRBD1 matches 11 bases. Germline V gene lookup returns CDR1 SQVTM and CDR2 ANQGSEA. The CDR3 is 16 amino acids. Trimming at V came to 0 bases and at J to 5 bases, leaving 7 bases not matched to a gene. The CDR3 bases are TGCAGCGTTGAAGAAGGATGGGGACAGGGGGGAGATACGCAGTATTTT. It translates to CSVEEGWGQGGDTQYF.

The chain recombines TRBV11-2 with TRBJ1-6, with D perhaps TRBD1 (6 bases). This CDR3 is built from 14 residues. The germline V and J ends were trimmed by 3 bases and 5 bases, with 8 bases remaining between them. Germline CDR1 SGHAT, CDR2 FQNNGV. The CDR3 nucleotides read TGTGCCAGCAGCTTTTCAGGGGATAATTCACCCCTCCACTTT. Translation: CASSFSGDNSPLHF.

In its sample, this clonotype was seen many times. The chain combines TRBV6-5 with TRBJ1-1, with a weak D call TRBD1 (6 bases). The CDR3 totals 13 residues. With 2 bases removed from V and 8 bases from J, the gap between germline ends came to 12 bases. Germline V gives CDR1 MNHEY, CDR2 SVGAGI. CDR3 sequence (DNA): TGTGCCAGCAGTTACGCCGAGGGGGTGGAAGCTTTCTTT. Residues: CASSYAEGVEAFF.

V is TRBV11-2 and J is TRBJ2-7, with TRBD1 as a possible D gene (6 bases). V was trimmed by 3 bases and J by 0 bases, leaving 9 bases between them. This CDR3 contains 14 residues. Looked up from germline, CDR1 is SGHAT and CDR2 is FQNNGV. The CDR3 region has the DNA TGTGCCAGCAGCTTTCACAGGGACTCCTACGAGCAGTACTTC. It encodes CASSFHRDSYEQYF.

This clonotype was observed many times. V and J are TRBV7-9 and TRBJ1-3, with 7 bases identical to TRBD1. Germline V gives CDR1 SEHNR, CDR2 FQNEAQ (reference sequence). The CDR3 length is 15 residues. Trimming cost V 1 base and J 7 bases; bases outside gene matches: 7. Written as DNA, the CDR3 is TGTGCCAGCAGCTTAGACCCGGGACAGTCTAACACCATATATTTT. Its translation: CASSLDPGQSNTIYF.

There are a few counts of this clonotype. The rearrangement links TRBV2 to TRBJ2-6, with D maybe TRBD2 (7 bases). The CDR3 spans 15 residues. V was trimmed by 10 bases and J by 4 bases, leaving 17 bases between them. Germline V CDR1 and CDR2: SNHLY, FYNNEI. CDR3 protein: CATTIGGLGANVLTF. The CDR3 coding sequence is TGTGCCACCACTATCGGGGGGCTGGGGGCCAACGTCCTGACTTTC.

The CDR3 nucleotides are TGCGCCAGCAGCCAAGATAGTAGGGATTGGAATCAGCCCCAGCATTTT. It specifies CASSQDSRDWNQPQHF. The rearrangement links TRBV4-3 to TRBJ1-5; D gene unclear. Germline assignment: CDR1 LGHNA and CDR2 YSLEER. V lost 0 bases and J 4 bases, leaving 13 bases between the germline ends. The CDR3 spans 16 residues.

Many counts were recorded for this clonotype. The chain combines TRBV20-1 with TRBJ2-4; TRBD1 matches at 12 bases. The CDR3 covers 20 residues. The germline V gene has CDR1 DFQATT and CDR2 SNEGSKA (reference sequence). V shed 1 base, J shed 3 bases, and the junction held 16 bases outside the gene matches. Here the CDR3 DNA reads TGCAGTGCTAGAGTGGGGGTTCGGGACAGGGGGCCTTGGGGCAAAAACATTCAGTACTTC. It yields the protein CSARVGVRDRGPWGKNIQYF.

Only a few counts were recorded for this clonotype. The chain uses TRBV7-9 and TRBJ1-5; 12 nucleotides line up with TRBD1. The J segment lost 8 bases and the V segment lost 1 base, leaving 6 bases of the junction unmatched. CDR1 SEHNR and CDR2 FQNEAQ come from the germline V gene (reference sequence). There are 16 residues in the CDR3. The CDR3, as DNA: TGTGCCAGCAGCTTAGGGGGACAGGGGGCTATGGAGCCCCAGCATTTT. It specifies CASSLGGQGAMEPQHF.

This clonotype was recorded many times. V and J are TRBV24-1 and TRBJ2-5, with 11 bases identical to TRBD2. The ends lost 6 bases at V and 5 bases at J; junction bases unmatched: 7. The CDR3 is 15 amino acids. Germline loops: CDR1 KGHDR, CDR2 SFDVKD. CDR3 protein: CATSSPSGGRETQYF. The CDR3, as DNA: TGTGCCACCAGTTCTCCTAGCGGGGGGAGGGAGACCCAGTACTTC.

This clonotype was found many times. The chain employs TRBV2 and TRBJ1-5, with a tentative D call TRBD1 (5 bases). In germline, CDR1 is SNHLY, CDR2 FYNNEI. V dropped 4 bases and J dropped 0 bases, with 10 bases sitting between them. The CDR3 is 15 amino acids. The CDR3, as DNA: TGTGCCAGCAGTGTCGGCAGGGCTAGCAATCAGCCCCAGCATTTT. It encodes CASSVGRASNQPQHF.

This clonotype has a count of ten or more. V and J are TRBV6-2 or TRBV6-3 and TRBJ2-3; 9 bases agree with TRBD2. This CDR3 contains 15 residues. Germline CDR1 reads MNHEY; CDR2 reads SVGEGT. Germline trimming cut 7 bases from V and 1 base from J; bases unmatched to any gene: 6. The CDR3 coding sequence is TGTGCCAGCACGAAGAGCGGGGGGCGCACAGATACGCAGTATTTT. It yields the protein CASTKSGGRTDTQYF.

With respect to this clonotype: A much larger clone is a single base away; this may be a read error. The gene calls are TRBV7-9 and TRBJ1-2, with 9 bases lining up with TRBD1. The CDR3 totals 15 residues. Per the germline V gene, CDR1 is SEHNR and CDR2 is FQNEAQ (reference sequence). J gave up 4 bases and V 2 bases, and 5 bases lay outside the gene matches. The CDR3 is CASSLTGGWLYGYTF. Written as DNA, the CDR3 is TGTGCCAGCAGCTTAACAGGGGGCTGGCTCTATGGCTACACCTTC.

The table lists this clonotype with a few counts. This chain's CDR3 is CASSLAATLQGYYGYTF. Here the CDR3 DNA reads TGTGCCAGCAGCTTGGCCGCTACCCTACAGGGATACTATGGCTACACCTTC. The chain employs TRBV5-5 and TRBJ1-2, with a possible D match to TRBD1 (6 bases). CDR3 length: 17 amino acids. Germline values: CDR1 SGHKS, CDR2 YYEKEE (reference sequence). V lost 0 bases, J lost 3 bases, and 18 bases lay in between.

The J gene is TRBJ1-5, the V gene TRBV7-8, with D unclear. V shed 0 bases and J shed 5 bases, with 11 bases lying between them. Germline V gene lookup returns CDR1 SGHVS and CDR2 FQNEAQ. The CDR3 covers 15 residues. CDR3 nucleotide sequence: TGTGCCAGCAGCTTAGCGGGAAGGTCCGATCAGCCCCAGCATTTT. It yields the protein CASSLAGRSDQPQHF.

This clonotype has ten or more counts. The V call is TRBV7-9, the J call TRBJ2-7; 9 positions agree with TRBD1. The germline V gene has CDR1 SEHNR and CDR2 FQNEAQ (reference sequence). This CDR3 is 15 amino acids long. With V trimmed by 5 bases and J by 6 bases, 11 bases remained unmatched. CDR3 amino acids: CASSLPGQGLFEQYF. The CDR3 DNA sequence: TGTGCCAGCAGCCTACCGGGACAGGGACTCTTCGAGCAGTACTTC.